What follows are 16 T cell receptor beta chains derived from one specimen sequenced in a study of blood T cells in healthy people across ages. Alongside a J-beta primer mix, a sample-barcoded 5' primer served in a second PCR lasting about 6 to 11 cycles. MiXCR, run by TCRdb on the 5' RACE reads, gives a single entry per CDR3 protein. The profile shows 250,000 to 300,000 distinct CDR3 sequences, around 27% of them singletons. What was sequenced was blood. These receptor sequences come from a woman between 70 and 85 years old in good health.

In the case of this clonotype: Sequence at one end of the junction differs from germline and may be a read error. The J gene is TRBJ1-1, the V gene TRBV7-9; D is ambiguous. This CDR3 is 15 amino acids long. The germline V gene encodes CDR1 SEHNR and CDR2 FQNEAQ (reference sequence). The CDR3 nucleotides are TGTGCCTGCAGCTTAGTAGGAGGCGACTCCGAATTGGCTTTCTTT. This codes for CACSLVGGDSELAFF.

The chain links TRBV27 to TRBJ2-6, with 8 bases identical to TRBD2. The germline CDR1 and CDR2 sequences are MNHEY and SMNVEV (reference sequence). V was pared by 1 base and J by 0 bases, with 5 bases of the junction left unmatched. This CDR3 spans 18 amino acids. The CDR3: CASSLFTRGVSGANVLTF. In nucleotides, the CDR3 is TGTGCCAGCAGTTTATTTACGCGGGGGGTCTCTGGGGCCAACGTCCTGACTTTC.

This clonotype was seen more than once but under ten times. CDR3: CASSSGLAGESYNEQFF. CDR3 in DNA: TGTGCCAGCAGCTCGGGACTAGCGGGAGAGTCCTACAATGAGCAGTTCTTC. This chain uses TRBV7-8 with TRBJ2-1, with 14 bases matching TRBD2. This CDR3 spans 17 amino acids. J lost 1 base, V lost 4 bases, and 3 bases had no gene match. The germline CDR1 and CDR2 sequences are SGHVS and FQNEAQ.

This clonotype was seen many times. The rearrangement joins TRBV6-6 to TRBJ2-7; the D is unclear. Trimming took off 2 bases at V and 4 bases at J, with 12 bases between the two ends. Germline assignment: CDR1 MNHNY and CDR2 SVGAGI (reference sequence). The CDR3 runs 14 residues. Here the CDR3 reads CASSYEVARYEQYF. The CDR3 nucleotides are TGTGCCAGCAGTTACGAGGTAGCTAGGTACGAGCAGTACTTC.

The chain carries TRBV19 and TRBJ2-3, with TRBD2 identical over 9 bases. The CDR3 loop spans 14 amino acids. V was pared by 7 bases and J by 3 bases, with 5 bases of the junction left unmatched. Germline V gene sequence: CDR1 LNHDA, CDR2 SQIVND (reference sequence). The CDR3 nucleotides are TGTGCCAGTAAGGTAGCGGGAGTTACAGATACGCAGTATTTT. This codes for CASKVAGVTDTQYF.

This clonotype was counted only a few times. CDR3 loop: CASSASTYNEQFF. The CDR3 coding sequence is TGTGCCAGCAGCGCTTCTACCTACAATGAGCAGTTCTTC. The chain has TRBV7-9 and TRBJ2-5; the D is unclear. The J call is in doubt because the DNA end fits TRBJ2-1 better. The CDR3 runs 13 residues. Germline loops: CDR1 SEHNR, CDR2 FQNEAQ (reference sequence).

This clonotype was seen ten or more times. The chain uses TRBV5-5 and TRBJ2-1; 10 bases line up with TRBD2. The CDR3 consists of 15 residues. The V gene's germline CDR1 is SGHKS and CDR2 YYEKEE (reference sequence). Unmatched junction bases numbered 2, after V lost 1 base and J lost 4 bases. CDR3 sequence: CASSLPSGSYNEQFF. The CDR3 DNA sequence: TGTGCCAGCAGCTTGCCTAGCGGGAGTTACAATGAGCAGTTCTTC.

The rearrangement links TRBV20-1 to TRBJ1-5, with TRBD1 as a possible D gene (6 bases). Germline V gene sequence: CDR1 DFQATT, CDR2 SNEGSKA (reference sequence). The V gene lost 1 base and the J gene lost 6 bases, with 19 bases spanning the gap. CDR3 length: 16 residues. CDR3 bases: TGCAGTGCTAGAGTGAGGAGAGGGGGGGATGGTCAGCCCCAGCATTTT. This encodes CSARVRRGGDGQPQHF.

The chain has TRBV28 and TRBJ2-7, with 8 nucleotides matching TRBD1. Per germline, CDR1 MDHEN and CDR2 SYDVKM. CDR3 size: 13 residues. The J segment lost 6 bases and the V segment lost 7 bases, leaving 8 bases of the junction unmatched. In DNA form, the CDR3 reads TGTGCCAGCACAGCAGGGGGCCGGGGCGAGCAGTACTTC. Protein sequence: CASTAGGRGEQYF.

The V and J genes are TRBV7-2 and TRBJ2-1; D unresolved. The CDR3 contains 13 residues. The V gene lost 6 bases and the J gene lost 5 bases, with 11 bases spanning the gap. Germline-derived CDR1 and CDR2 are SGHTA and FQGNSA. The CDR3 spells CASSRAFDNEQFF. Here the CDR3 DNA reads TGTGCCAGCAGTCGGGCATTCGACAATGAGCAGTTCTTC. The whole variable domain, remainder taken from reference TRBV7-2 and TRBJ2-1, is GAGVSQSPSNKVTEKGKDVELRCDPISGHTALYWYRQSLGQGLEFLIYFQGNSAPDKSGLPSDRFSAERTGGSVSTLTIQRTQQEDSAVYLCASSRAFDNEQFFGPGTRLTVL.

This clonotype was seen at least ten times. V and J are TRBV29-1 and TRBJ2-6; D call uncertain. The length of the CDR3 is 14 residues. Germline assignment: CDR1 SQVTM and CDR2 ANQGSEA. The V gene lost 4 bases and the J gene lost 4 bases, with 11 bases spanning the gap. The CDR3 DNA reads TGCAGCGTTGTGTGGGGTTCAGGGGCCAACGTCCTGACTTTC. Protein sequence: CSVVWGSGANVLTF.

CDR3 amino acids: CASSQVDGFSSLHF. In DNA, the CDR3 is TGCGCCAGCAGCCAAGTAGACGGTTTCTCATCCCTCCACTTT. The J gene is TRBJ1-6, the V gene TRBV4-1; no reliable D call. This CDR3 has 14 residues. Germline lookup yields CDR1 MGHRA and CDR2 YSYEKL. The germline V and J ends were trimmed by 1 base and 14 bases, with 15 bases remaining between them.

The chain has TRBV6-1 and TRBJ1-6; 7 bases fit TRBD1. Looked up from germline, CDR1 is MNHNS and CDR2 is SASEGT. V was clipped by 5 bases and J by 9 bases; unmatched bases: 13. The CDR3 is 16 residues long. The CDR3 DNA reads TGTGCCAGCAGTCGGTCGACAGGGAGCGTGGGTTCACCCCTCCACTTT. Translating gives CASSRSTGSVGSPLHF.

V usage is TRBV28 and J usage is TRBJ2-4; tentative D call: TRBD2 (6 bases). This CDR3 comprises 14 residues. CDR1 and CDR2 (germline): MDHEN, SYDVKM. V was cut by 10 bases and J by 4 bases, with 17 bases left in between. This chain's CDR3 is CAISEGGSKNIQYF. In nucleotides, the CDR3 is TGTGCCATTTCTGAGGGAGGCTCTAAAAACATTCAGTACTTC.

J is TRBJ2-1 and V is TRBV29-1; 8 positions match TRBD2. This CDR3 has 13 residues. V shed 5 bases, J shed 5 bases, and the junction held 5 bases outside the gene matches. CDR1 SQVTM and CDR2 ANQGSEA come from the germline V gene. CDR3 in DNA: TGCAGCGTTCGGGGTAGCGGGGACAATGAGCAGTTCTTC. Translation: CSVRGSGDNEQFF.

V gene TRBV6-5 combines with J gene TRBJ1-4, with D hard to call. This CDR3 has 14 amino acids. CDR1 is MNHEY and CDR2 is SVGAGI in the germline V gene. V dropped 1 base and J dropped 6 bases, with 9 bases sitting between them. CDR3 coding DNA: TGTGCCAGCAGTTACTTTGCCTCTCATGAAAAACTGTTTTTT. Residues: CASSYFASHEKLFF.